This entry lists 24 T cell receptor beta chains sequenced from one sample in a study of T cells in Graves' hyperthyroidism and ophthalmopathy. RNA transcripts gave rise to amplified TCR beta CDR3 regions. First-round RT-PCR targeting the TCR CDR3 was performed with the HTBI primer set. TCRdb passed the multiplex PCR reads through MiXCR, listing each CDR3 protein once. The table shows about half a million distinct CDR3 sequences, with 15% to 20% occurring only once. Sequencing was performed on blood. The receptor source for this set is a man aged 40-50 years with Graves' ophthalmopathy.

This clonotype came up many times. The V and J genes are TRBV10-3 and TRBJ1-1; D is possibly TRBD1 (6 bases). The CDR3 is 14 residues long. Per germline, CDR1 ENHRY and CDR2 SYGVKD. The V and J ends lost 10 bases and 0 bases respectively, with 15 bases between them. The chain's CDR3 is CATSAAGVNTEAFF. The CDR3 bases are TGTGCCACTAGTGCGGCAGGGGTGAACACTGAAGCTTTCTTT.

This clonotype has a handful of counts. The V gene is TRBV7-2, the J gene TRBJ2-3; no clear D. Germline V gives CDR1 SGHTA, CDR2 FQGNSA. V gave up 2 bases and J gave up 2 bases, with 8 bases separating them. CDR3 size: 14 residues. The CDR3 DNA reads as TGTGCCAGCAGCTTAATCGTAGACACAGATACGCAGTATTTT. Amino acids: CASSLIVDTDTQYF.

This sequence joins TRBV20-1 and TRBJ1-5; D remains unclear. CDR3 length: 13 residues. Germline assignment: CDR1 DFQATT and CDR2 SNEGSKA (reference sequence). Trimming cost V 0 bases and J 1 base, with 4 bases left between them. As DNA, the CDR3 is TGCAGTGCTAGAGAGCAGAGCAATCAGCCCCAGCATTTT. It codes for CSAREQSNQPQHF.

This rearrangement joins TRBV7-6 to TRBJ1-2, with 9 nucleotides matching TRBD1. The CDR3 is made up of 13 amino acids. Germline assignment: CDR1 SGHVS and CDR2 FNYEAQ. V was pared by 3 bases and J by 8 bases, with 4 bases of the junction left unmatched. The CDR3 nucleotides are TGTGCCAGCAGCTTCACAGGGGGCCGGGGCTACACCTTC. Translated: CASSFTGGRGYTF. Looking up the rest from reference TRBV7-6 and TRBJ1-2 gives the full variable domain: GAGVSQSPRYKVTKRGQDVALRCDPISGHVSLYWYRQALGQGPEFLTYFNYEAQQDKSGLPNDRFSAERPEGSISTLTIQRTEQRDSAMYRCASSFTGGRGYTFGSGTRLTVV.

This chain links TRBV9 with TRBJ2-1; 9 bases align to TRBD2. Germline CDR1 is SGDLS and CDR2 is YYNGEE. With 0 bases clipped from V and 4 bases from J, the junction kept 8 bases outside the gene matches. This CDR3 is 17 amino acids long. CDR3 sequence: CASSVGRAGGLYNEQFF. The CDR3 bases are TGTGCCAGCAGCGTAGGGAGGGCGGGAGGGCTGTACAATGAGCAGTTCTTC.

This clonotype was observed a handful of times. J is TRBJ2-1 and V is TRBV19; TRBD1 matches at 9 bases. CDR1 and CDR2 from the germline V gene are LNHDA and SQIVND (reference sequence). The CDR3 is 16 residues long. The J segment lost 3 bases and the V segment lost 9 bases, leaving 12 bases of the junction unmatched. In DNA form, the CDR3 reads TGTGCCAGGGAGAAGTCCGGGACAGGGATCTACAATGAGCAGTTCTTC. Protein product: CAREKSGTGIYNEQFF. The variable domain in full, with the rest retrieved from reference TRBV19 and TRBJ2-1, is DGGITQSPKYLFRKEGQNVTLSCEQNLNHDAMYWYRQDPGQGLRLIYYSQIVNDFQKGDIAEGYSVSREKKESFPLTVTSAQKNPTAFYLCAREKSGTGIYNEQFFGPGTRLTVL.

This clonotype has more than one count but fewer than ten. The CDR3 DNA reads TGTGCCAGCAGCCCGAGGGTTGCGGGCACTTACAATGAGCAGTTCTTC. Amino acids: CASSPRVAGTYNEQFF. The chain is built from TRBV7-9 and TRBJ2-1, with a possible D match to TRBD2 (5 bases). The CDR3 runs 16 residues. Germline V gene sequence: CDR1 SEHNR, CDR2 FQNEAQ (reference sequence). Trimming stripped 5 bases from V and 4 bases from J, with 18 bases between.

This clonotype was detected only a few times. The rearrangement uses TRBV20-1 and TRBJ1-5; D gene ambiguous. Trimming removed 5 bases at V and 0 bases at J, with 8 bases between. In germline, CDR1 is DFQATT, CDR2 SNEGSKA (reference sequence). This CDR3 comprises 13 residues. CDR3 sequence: CSALQTSNQPQHF. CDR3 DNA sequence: TGCAGTGCTCTTCAGACTAGCAATCAGCCCCAGCATTTT.

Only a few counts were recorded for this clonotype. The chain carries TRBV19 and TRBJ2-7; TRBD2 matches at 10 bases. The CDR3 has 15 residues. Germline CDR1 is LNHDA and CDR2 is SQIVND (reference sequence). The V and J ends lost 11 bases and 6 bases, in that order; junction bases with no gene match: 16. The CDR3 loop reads CASLGSGGLASEQYF. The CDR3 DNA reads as TGTGCCTCCTTGGGGTCGGGGGGACTAGCGAGCGAGCAGTACTTC.

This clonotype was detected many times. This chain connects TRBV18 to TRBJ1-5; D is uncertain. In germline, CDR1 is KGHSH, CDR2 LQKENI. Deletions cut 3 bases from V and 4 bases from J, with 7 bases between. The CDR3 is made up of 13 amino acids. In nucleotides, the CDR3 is TGTGCCAGCTCACCGGGTCCAAATCAGCCCCAGCATTTT. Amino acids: CASSPGPNQPQHF.

The CDR3 DNA sequence: TGTGCCAGCAGCGCGGACACAGGGGGACAAGAAGGCTACACCTTC. Amino acids: CASSADTGGQEGYTF. The chain joins TRBV9 to TRBJ1-2; 8 nucleotides match TRBD1. Germline CDR1 reads SGDLS; CDR2 reads YYNGEE. The CDR3 sequence is 15 residues long. With V trimmed by 3 bases and J by 8 bases, 12 bases remained unmatched.

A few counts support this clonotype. CDR3 in amino acids: CASSLRTAFNEKLFF. CDR3 bases: TGTGCCAGCAGTCTCCGGACAGCCTTTAATGAAAAACTGTTTTTT. The gene calls are TRBV27 and TRBJ1-4; perhaps TRBD1 as D (6 bases). Trimming stripped 5 bases from V and 4 bases from J, with 14 bases between. The CDR3 spans 15 residues. The germline gives CDR1 MNHEY, CDR2 SMNVEV (reference sequence). The full variable domain, completed using reference TRBV27 and TRBJ1-4, is EAQVTQNPRYLITVTGKKLTVTCSQNMNHEYMSWYRQDPGLGLRQIYYSMNVEVTDKGDVPEGYKVSRKEKRNFPLILESPSPNQTSLYFCASSLRTAFNEKLFFGSGTQLSVL.

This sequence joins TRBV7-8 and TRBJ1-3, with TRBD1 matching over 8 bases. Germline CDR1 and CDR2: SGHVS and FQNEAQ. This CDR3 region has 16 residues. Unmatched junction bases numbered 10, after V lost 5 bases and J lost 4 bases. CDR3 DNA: TGTGCCAGCAGCCAACGACAGGGGACGGGGGGAAACACCATATATTTT. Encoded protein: CASSQRQGTGGNTIYF.

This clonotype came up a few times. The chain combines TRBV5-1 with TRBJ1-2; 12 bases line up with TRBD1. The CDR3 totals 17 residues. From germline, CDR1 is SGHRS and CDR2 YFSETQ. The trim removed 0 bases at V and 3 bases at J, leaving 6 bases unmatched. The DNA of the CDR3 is TGCGCCAGCAGCTTGGGGGGACAGGGGGCGCGGGACTATGGCTACACCTTC. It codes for CASSLGGQGARDYGYTF.

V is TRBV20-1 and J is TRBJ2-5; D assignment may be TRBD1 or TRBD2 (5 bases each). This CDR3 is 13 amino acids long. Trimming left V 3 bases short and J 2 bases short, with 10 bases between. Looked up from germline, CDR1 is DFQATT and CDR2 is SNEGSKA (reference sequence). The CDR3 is CSARGDTQETQYF. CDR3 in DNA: TGCAGTGCTAGGGGGGATACGCAAGAGACCCAGTACTTC.

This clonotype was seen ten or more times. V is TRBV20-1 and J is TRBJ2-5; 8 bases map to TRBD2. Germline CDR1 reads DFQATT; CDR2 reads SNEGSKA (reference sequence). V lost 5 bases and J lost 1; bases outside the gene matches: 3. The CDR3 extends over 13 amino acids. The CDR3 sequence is CSAPTSGQETQYF. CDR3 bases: TGCAGTGCTCCTACTAGCGGCCAAGAGACCCAGTACTTC.

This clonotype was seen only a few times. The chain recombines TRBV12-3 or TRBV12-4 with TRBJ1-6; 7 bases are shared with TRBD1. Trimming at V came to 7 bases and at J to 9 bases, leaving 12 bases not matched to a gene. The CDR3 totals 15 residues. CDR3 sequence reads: CASTRDSPGRSPLHF. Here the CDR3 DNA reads TGTGCCAGCACCCGGGACAGCCCCGGGCGTTCACCCCTCCACTTT.

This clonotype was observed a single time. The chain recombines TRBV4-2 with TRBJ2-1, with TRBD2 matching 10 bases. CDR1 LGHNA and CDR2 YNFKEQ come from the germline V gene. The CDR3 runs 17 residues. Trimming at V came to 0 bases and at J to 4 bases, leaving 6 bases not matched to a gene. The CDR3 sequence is CASSQDGTSAPYNEQFF. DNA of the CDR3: TGTGCCAGCAGCCAAGATGGGACTAGCGCACCTTACAATGAGCAGTTCTTC.

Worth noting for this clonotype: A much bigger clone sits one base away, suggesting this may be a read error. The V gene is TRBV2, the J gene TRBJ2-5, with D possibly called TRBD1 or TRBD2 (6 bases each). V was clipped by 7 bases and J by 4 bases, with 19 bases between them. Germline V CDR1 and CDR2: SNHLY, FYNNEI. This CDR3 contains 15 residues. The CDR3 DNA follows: TGTGCCAGCACCGAGGCAGGGGAGGTTGGAGAGACCCAGTACTTC. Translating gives CASTEAGEVGETQYF.

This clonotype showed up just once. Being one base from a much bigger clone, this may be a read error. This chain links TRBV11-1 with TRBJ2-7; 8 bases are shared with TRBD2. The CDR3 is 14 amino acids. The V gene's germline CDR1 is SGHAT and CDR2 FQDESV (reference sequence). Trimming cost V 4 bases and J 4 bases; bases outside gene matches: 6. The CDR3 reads CASSSRTSSYEQYF. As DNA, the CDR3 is TGTGCCAGCAGCTCCCGGACTAGCTCGTACGAGCAGTACTTC.

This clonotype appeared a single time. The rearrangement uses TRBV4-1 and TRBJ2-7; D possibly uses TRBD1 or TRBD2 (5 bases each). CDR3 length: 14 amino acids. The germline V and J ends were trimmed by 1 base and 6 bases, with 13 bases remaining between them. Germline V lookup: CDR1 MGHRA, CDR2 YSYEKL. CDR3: CASSQAGAAGEQYF. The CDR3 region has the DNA TGCGCCAGCAGCCAAGCTGGGGCCGCGGGCGAGCAGTACTTC.

The CDR3 coding sequence is TGTGCCAGCAGCTCTTCCGGGACAGCCTTCCTGTACGAGCAGTACTTC. Translating gives CASSSSGTAFLYEQYF. The chain recombines TRBV27 with TRBJ2-7, with 7 nucleotides matching TRBD1. Germline lookup yields CDR1 MNHEY and CDR2 SMNVEV (reference sequence). The CDR3 sequence is 16 residues long. The J segment lost 4 bases and the V segment lost 6 bases, leaving 15 bases of the junction unmatched.

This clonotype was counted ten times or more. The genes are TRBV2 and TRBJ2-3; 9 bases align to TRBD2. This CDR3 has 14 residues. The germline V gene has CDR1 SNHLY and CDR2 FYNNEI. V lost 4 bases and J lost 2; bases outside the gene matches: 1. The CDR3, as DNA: TGTGCCAGCAGTGCTAGCGGGGTCACAGATACGCAGTATTTT. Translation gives CASSASGVTDTQYF.

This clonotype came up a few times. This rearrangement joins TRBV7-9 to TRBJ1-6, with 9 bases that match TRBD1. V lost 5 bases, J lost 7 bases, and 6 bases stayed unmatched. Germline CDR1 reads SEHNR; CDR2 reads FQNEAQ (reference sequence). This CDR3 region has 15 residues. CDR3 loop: CASSIRQGGNSPLHF. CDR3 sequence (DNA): TGTGCCAGCAGCATTAGACAGGGGGGCAATTCACCCCTCCACTTT.